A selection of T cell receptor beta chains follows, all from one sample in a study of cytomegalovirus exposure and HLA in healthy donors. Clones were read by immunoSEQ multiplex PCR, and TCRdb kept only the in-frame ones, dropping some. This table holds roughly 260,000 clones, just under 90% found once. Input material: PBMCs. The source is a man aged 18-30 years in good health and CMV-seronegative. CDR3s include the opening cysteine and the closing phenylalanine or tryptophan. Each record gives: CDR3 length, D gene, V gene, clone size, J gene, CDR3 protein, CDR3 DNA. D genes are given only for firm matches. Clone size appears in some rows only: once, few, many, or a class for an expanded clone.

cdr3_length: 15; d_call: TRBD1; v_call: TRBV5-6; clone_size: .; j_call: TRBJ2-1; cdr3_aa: CASSLLGQRYNEQFF; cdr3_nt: TGTGCCAGCAGCTTGCTGGGACAGAGATACAATGAGCAGTTCTTC
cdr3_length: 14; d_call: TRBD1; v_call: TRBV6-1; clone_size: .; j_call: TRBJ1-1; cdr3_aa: CASPRTGPNTEAFF; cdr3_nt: TGTGCCAGCCCACGGACAGGGCCTAACACTGAAGCTTTCTTT
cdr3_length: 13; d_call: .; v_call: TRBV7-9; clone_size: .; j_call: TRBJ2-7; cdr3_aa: CASSLRVDYEQYF; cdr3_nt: TGTGCCAGCAGCTTAAGAGTCGACTACGAGCAGTACTTC
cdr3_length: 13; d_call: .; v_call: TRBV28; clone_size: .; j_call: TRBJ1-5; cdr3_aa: CASSRLQGQPQHF; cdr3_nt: TGTGCCAGCTCACGCCTACAGGGACAGCCCCAGCATTTT
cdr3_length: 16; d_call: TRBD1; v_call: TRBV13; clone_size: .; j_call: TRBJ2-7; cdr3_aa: CASSLGVGQGVDEQYF; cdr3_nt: TGTGCCAGCAGCTTAGGTGTGGGACAGGGTGTGGACGAGCAGTACTTC
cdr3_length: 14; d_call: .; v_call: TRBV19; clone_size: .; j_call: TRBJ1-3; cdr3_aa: CASKASGSGNTIYF; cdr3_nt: TGTGCCAGTAAGGCATCGGGGTCAGGAAACACCATATATTTT
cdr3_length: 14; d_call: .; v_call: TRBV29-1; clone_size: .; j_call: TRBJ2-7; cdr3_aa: CSALTGKTFYEQYF; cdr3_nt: TGCAGCGCCCTAACAGGGAAAACCTTCTACGAGCAGTACTTC
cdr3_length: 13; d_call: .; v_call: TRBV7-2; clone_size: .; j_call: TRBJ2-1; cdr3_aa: CASSFAAYNEQFF; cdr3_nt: TGTGCCAGCAGCTTCGCGGCCTACAATGAGCAGTTCTTC
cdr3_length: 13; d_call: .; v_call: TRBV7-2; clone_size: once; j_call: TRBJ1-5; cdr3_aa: CASSLGGPQPQHF; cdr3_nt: TGTGCCAGCAGCTTAGGAGGGCCTCAGCCCCAGCATTTT
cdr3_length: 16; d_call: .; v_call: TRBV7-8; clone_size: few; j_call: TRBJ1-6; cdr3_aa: CASSLVEGSYNSPLHF; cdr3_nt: TGTGCCAGCAGCTTAGTAGAGGGATCCTATAATTCACCCCTCCACTTT
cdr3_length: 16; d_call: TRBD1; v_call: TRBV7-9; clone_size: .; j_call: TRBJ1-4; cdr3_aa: CASSPPTGATNEKLFF; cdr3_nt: TGTGCCAGCAGCCCGCCGACAGGGGCGACTAATGAAAAACTGTTTTTT
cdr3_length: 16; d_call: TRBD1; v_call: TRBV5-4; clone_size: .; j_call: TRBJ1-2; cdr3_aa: CASSLAEGQGRDGYTF; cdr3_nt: TGTGCCAGCAGCTTGGCCGAGGGACAGGGTCGAGATGGCTACACCTTC
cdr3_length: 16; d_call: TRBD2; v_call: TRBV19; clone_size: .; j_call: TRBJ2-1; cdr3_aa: CASSPGTSGRYNEQFF; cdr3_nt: TGTGCCAGTAGTCCCGGGACTAGCGGGAGGTACAATGAGCAGTTCTTC
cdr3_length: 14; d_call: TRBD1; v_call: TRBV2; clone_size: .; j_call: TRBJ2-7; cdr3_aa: CASSDRTGSHEQYF; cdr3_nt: TGTGCCAGCAGTGATCGGACAGGGAGCCACGAGCAGTACTTC
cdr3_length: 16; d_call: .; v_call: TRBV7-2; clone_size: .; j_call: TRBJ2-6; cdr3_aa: CASSQGPDSGANVLTF; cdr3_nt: TGTGCCAGCAGCCAGGGTCCTGACTCTGGGGCCAACGTCCTGACTTTC
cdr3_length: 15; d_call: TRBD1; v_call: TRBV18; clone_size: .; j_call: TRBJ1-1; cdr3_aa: CASSLTDRGNTEAFF; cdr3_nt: TGTGCCAGCTCACTTACGGACAGGGGGAACACTGAAGCTTTCTTT
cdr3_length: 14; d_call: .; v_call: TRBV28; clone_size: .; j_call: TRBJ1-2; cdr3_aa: CASSSGGEDYGYTF; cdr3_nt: TGTGCCAGCAGTTCCGGGGGAGAAGACTATGGCTACACCTTC
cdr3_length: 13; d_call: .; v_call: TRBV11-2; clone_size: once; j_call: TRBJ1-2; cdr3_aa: CASSPNRVGGYTF; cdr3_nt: TGTGCCAGCAGCCCCAACAGGGTAGGAGGCTACACCTTC
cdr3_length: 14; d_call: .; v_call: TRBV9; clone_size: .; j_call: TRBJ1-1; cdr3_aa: CASSVSGQPSEAFF; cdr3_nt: TGTGCCAGCAGCGTATCGGGTCAGCCCTCTGAAGCTTTCTTT
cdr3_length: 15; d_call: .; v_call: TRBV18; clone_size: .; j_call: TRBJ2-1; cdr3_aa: CASSPVRPIHNEQFF; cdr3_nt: TGTGCCAGCTCACCGGTGAGGCCAATCCACAATGAGCAGTTCTTC
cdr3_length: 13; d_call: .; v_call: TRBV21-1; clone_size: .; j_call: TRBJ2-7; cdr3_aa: CASPDCASYEQYF; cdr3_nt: TGTGCCAGTCCGGACTGCGCCTCCTACGAGCAGTACTTC
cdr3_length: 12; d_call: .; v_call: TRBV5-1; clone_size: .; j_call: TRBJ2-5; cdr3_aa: CASSTGQETQYF; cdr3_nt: TGTGCCAGCAGTACAGGACAAGAGACCCAGTACTTC
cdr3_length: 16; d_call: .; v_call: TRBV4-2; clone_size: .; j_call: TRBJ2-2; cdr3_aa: CASSQKGLTGTGELFF; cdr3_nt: TGTGCCAGCAGCCAAAAAGGGTTAACAGGAACCGGGGAGCTGTTTTTT
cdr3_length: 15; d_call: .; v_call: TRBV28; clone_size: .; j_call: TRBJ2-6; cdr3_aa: CASSGPGSGANVLTF; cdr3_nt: TGTGCCAGCAGTGGTCCGGGCTCTGGGGCCAACGTCCTGACTTTC